This entry lists 11 T cell receptor beta chains sequenced from one sample in a study of OX40 agonist ivuxolimab in advanced cancers. Clones were read by immunoSEQ multiplex PCR, and TCRdb kept only the in-frame ones, dropping some. This sample carries roughly 80,000 clones, 84% of them seen once, and the ten largest clones take approximately 2.6%. This specimen was CD4+ or CD8+ T cells sorted from blood, taken in a trial of the OX40 agonist ivuxolimab. These receptor sequences come from an adult with an advanced solid tumor such as melanoma, head and neck, liver or kidney cancer.

This chain connects TRBV6-6 to TRBJ1-4; D is perhaps TRBD1 (6 bases). The CDR3 runs to 16 residues. Trimming shortened V by 2 bases and J by 7 bases, and 17 bases separated the two germline ends. Germline V gene lookup returns CDR1 MNHNY and CDR2 SVGAGI (reference sequence). The chain's CDR3 is CASSYRREGGSEKLFF. CDR3 DNA sequence: TGTGCCAGCAGTTACAGAAGGGAGGGGGGGTCTGAAAAACTGTTTTTT.

The rearrangement links TRBV28 to TRBJ1-1; 7 nucleotides agree with TRBD1. Germline CDR1 is MDHEN and CDR2 is SYDVKM. V trimming: 5 bases; J trimming: 0 bases; junction bases outside the gene matches: 6. This CDR3 spans 15 amino acids. The CDR3 nucleotides are TGTGCCAGCAGTCCCCCGGGACAGCTGAACACTGAAGCTTTCTTT. Residues: CASSPPGQLNTEAFF.

This clone was seen just once. The V gene is TRBV5-1, the J gene TRBJ2-2; TRBD1 is a possible D gene (6 bases). The V end lost 0 bases, the J end lost 4 bases, and 13 bases lay between the germline ends. The CDR3 consists of 16 residues. CDR1 and CDR2 from the germline V gene are SGHRS and YFSETQ. CDR3 sequence reads: CASSLEAGASTGELFF. In DNA form, the CDR3 reads TGCGCCAGCAGCTTGGAAGCAGGGGCTAGCACCGGGGAGCTGTTTTTT. The full variable domain, its missing parts supplied by reference TRBV5-1 and TRBJ2-2, is KAGVTQTPRYLIKTRGQQVTLSCSPISGHRSVSWYQQTPGQGLQFLFEYFSETQRNKGNFPGRFSGRQFSNSRSEMNVSTLELGDSALYLCASSLEAGASTGELFFGEGSRLTVL.

This sequence joins TRBV4-3 and TRBJ1-4, with a possible D match to TRBD1 (5 bases). Germline assignment: CDR1 LGHNA and CDR2 YSLEER. The CDR3 loop spans 14 amino acids. Trimming shortened V by 0 bases and J by 13 bases, and 15 bases separated the two germline ends. The CDR3 DNA follows: TGCGCCAGCAGCCAAGATCTGGGGGATCCTACACTGTTTTTT. Its protein is CASSQDLGDPTLFF.

The chain recombines TRBV15 with TRBJ2-7; D gene uncertain. The CDR3 totals 12 residues. The germline CDR1 and CDR2 sequences are LNHNV and YYDKDF (reference sequence). V lost 0 bases and J lost 6, with 6 bases in between. The CDR3 nucleotides read TGTGCCACCAGCAGAGAGGGGATCGAGCAGTACTTC. Translation gives CATSREGIEQYF.

The genes are TRBV7-9 and TRBJ1-2, with D possibly TRBD1 on 6 matching bases. CDR3 size: 14 residues. Germline CDR1 and CDR2: SEHNR and FQNEAQ (reference sequence). The germline V and J ends were trimmed by 3 bases and 2 bases, with 10 bases remaining between them. The CDR3 loop reads CASSLDGGNYGYTF. The CDR3 coding sequence is TGTGCCAGCAGCTTGGACGGGGGCAACTATGGCTACACCTTC.

The CDR3 sequence: CASSVEDSGNTIYF. In DNA, the CDR3 is TGTGCCAGCAGCGTAGAAGACTCTGGAAACACCATATATTTT. The genes are TRBV9 and TRBJ1-3; D ambiguous. The CDR3 is 14 residues long. V was trimmed by 0 bases and J by 0 bases, leaving 4 bases between them. Germline values: CDR1 SGDLS, CDR2 YYNGEE. Based on the CDR3 plus reference TRBV9 and TRBJ1-3, the full variable domain is DSGVTQTPKHLITATGQRVTLRCSPRSGDLSVYWYQQSLDQGLQFLIQYYNGEERAKGNILERFSAQQFPDLHSELNLSSLELGDSALYFCASSVEDSGNTIYFGEGSWLTVV.

This chain connects TRBV11-2 to TRBJ1-4; 9 bases line up with TRBD1. The V and J ends lost 5 bases and 7 bases, in that order; junction bases with no gene match: 11. Germline V gives CDR1 SGHAT, CDR2 FQNNGV. The CDR3 totals 16 residues. CDR3 region: CASSPEAEDRGEKLFF. In DNA, the CDR3 is TGTGCCAGCAGCCCCGAGGCCGAGGACAGGGGTGAAAAACTGTTTTTT. The full variable domain, rest sourced from reference TRBV11-2 and TRBJ1-4, is EAGVAQSPRYKIIEKRQSVAFWCNPISGHATLYWYQQILGQGPKLLIQFQNNGVVDDSQLPKDRFSAERLKGVDSTLKIQPAKLEDSAVYLCASSPEAEDRGEKLFFGSGTQLSVL.

This sequence joins TRBV7-3 and TRBJ2-6; 7 nucleotides match TRBD1. The V and J ends lost 4 bases and 0 bases, in that order; junction bases with no gene match: 12. Germline-derived CDR1 and CDR2 are SGHTA and FQGTGA. The CDR3 covers 19 residues. CDR3 nucleotides: TGTGCCAGCAGCTCCCTCCGGACAGGCCTAACCTCTGGGGCCAACGTCCTGACTTTC. Amino acid sequence: CASSSLRTGLTSGANVLTF.

This CDR3 reads CASSLPGQRSYEQYF. The CDR3 DNA is TGTGCCAGCAGCCTCCCGGGACAGAGAAGCTACGAGCAGTACTTC. The V and J genes are TRBV5-4 and TRBJ2-7; 7 nucleotides align to TRBD1. Germline CDR1 and CDR2: SGHNT and YYREEE (reference sequence). J was trimmed by 3 bases and V by 4 bases; bases with no gene match: 10. CDR3 length equals 15 residues.

This chain links TRBV4-2 with TRBJ2-3, with 8 bases lining up with TRBD2. V was clipped by 8 bases and J by 0 bases; unmatched bases: 7. Germline-derived CDR1 and CDR2 are LGHNA and YNFKEQ. This CDR3 comprises 15 residues. CDR3 region: CASSRTSSSTDTQYF. DNA for the CDR3: TGTGCCAGCTCGAGGACTAGCTCAAGCACAGATACGCAGTATTTT.